This T cell receptor beta chain was found in a study of cytomegalovirus exposure and HLA in healthy donors. Amplification used 60 Vbeta primers and 13 Jbeta primers. Profiled with immunoSEQ multiplex PCR; TCRdb holds only in-frame clones, not every one. This repertoire shows approximately 200,000 clones, 65% to 80% found once; its top ten account for around 4.3%. V lost 2 bases, J lost 7 bases, and 15 bases lay in between. Looked up from germline, CDR1 is SGHRS and CDR2 is YFSETQ. This CDR3 has 14 residues. On this clone: Its specificity is unknown.

Study results and limitations: The authors assumed roughly uniform sequencing depth across donors for presence/absence analyses. A later analysis linked around 17,000 TCR beta sequences to HLA alleles at 0.05 false discovery rate. Per published accounts, TCR beta sequences correctly predicted the HLA-A and HLA-B alleles of most subjects.

The chain employs TRBV5-1 and TRBJ1-1; D ambiguous. The specimen was PBMCs. The TCR sequence derives from a woman between 25 and 40 years old in good health and CMV-seropositive. DNA of the CDR3: TGCGCCAGCAGCTTTGGTTCCACGGAGGGTGAAGCTTTCTTT. It encodes CASSFGSTEGEAFF.